This T cell receptor (beta chain) was sequenced for a study of blood T cell repertoires in COVID-19. Study-level information: The United States, Italy and Spain supplied acute and convalescent COVID-19 samples. PBMCs, B-cell-depleted T cells, or T cells provided the cDNA or gDNA that made up the material.

This CDR3 is built from 14 residues. V lost 3 bases and J lost 0, with 8 bases in between. The germline V gene has CDR1 WNHNN and CDR2 SYGVQD (reference sequence). As originally analysed: Estimates of nucleated cell counts were drawn from the amplification of reference gene primers. Sequencing used immunoSEQ multiplex PCR; TCRdb keeps in-frame clones, though not all of them. D and trimming come from the DNA, and the V and J calls and clone size come from that table. The sample holds approximately 89,000 clones, more than 70% seen once. The specimen was peripheral blood. This clonotype originated in a woman in her seventies with acute or convalescent COVID-19. The rearrangement joins TRBV10-1 to TRBJ1-1, with D tentatively TRBD1 (6 bases). The CDR3 loop reads CASSETGMNTEAFF. The CDR3 DNA follows: TGCGCCAGCAGTGAAACAGGGATGAACACTGAAGCTTTCTTT.